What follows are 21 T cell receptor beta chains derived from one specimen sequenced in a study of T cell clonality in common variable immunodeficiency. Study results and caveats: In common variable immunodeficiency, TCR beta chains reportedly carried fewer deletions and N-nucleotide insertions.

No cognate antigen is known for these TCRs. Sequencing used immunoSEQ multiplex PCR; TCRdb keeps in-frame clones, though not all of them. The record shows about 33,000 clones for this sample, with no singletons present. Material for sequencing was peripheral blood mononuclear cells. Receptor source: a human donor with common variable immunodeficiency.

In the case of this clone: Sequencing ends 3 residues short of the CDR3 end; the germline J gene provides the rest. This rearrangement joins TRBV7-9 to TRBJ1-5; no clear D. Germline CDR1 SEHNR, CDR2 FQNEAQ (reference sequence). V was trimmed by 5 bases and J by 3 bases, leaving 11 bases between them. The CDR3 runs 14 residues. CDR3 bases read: TGTGCCAGCAGCCCCCCGGGTGACAATCAGCCC. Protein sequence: CASSPPGDNQP. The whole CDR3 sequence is CASSPPGDNQPQHF.

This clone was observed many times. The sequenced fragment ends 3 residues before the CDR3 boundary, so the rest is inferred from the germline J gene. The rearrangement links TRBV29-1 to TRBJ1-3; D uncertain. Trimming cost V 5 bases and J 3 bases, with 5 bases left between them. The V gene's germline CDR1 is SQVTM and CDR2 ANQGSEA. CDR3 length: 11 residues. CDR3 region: CSVKVGNTIYF. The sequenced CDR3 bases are TGCAGCGTTAAGGTTGGAAACACC.

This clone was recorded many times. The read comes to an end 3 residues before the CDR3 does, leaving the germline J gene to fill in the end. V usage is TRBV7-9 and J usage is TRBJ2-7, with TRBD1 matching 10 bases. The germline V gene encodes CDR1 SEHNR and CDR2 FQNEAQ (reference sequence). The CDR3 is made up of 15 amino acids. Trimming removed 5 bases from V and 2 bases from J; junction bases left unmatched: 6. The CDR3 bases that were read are TGTGCCAGCAGCCTAGACGGACAGGGGGCCTACGAG. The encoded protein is CASSLDGQGAYE. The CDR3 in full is CASSLDGQGAYEQYF.

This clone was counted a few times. The CDR3 loop reads CAWSGLAGANYEQYF. The CDR3 DNA, read in part, is TGTGCCTGGAGTGGGCTAGCGGGGGCCAACTACGAG. The V gene is TRBV30, the J gene TRBJ2-7; 10 bases map to TRBD2. The DNA ends 3 residues before the CDR3 does, and the rest of the CDR3 is filled in from the germline J gene. CDR1 GTSNPN and CDR2 SVGIG come from the germline V gene (reference sequence). This CDR3 has 15 amino acids. The V segment lost 1 base and the J segment 3 bases; nucleotides outside the gene matches: 6.

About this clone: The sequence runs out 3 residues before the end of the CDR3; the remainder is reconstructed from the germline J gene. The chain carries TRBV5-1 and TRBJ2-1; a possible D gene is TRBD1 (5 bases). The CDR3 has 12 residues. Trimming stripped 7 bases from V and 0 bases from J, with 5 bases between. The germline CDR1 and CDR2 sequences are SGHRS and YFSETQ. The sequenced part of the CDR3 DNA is TGCGCCAGCGGGGCCTCCTACAATGAG. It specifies CASGASYNE. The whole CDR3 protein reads CASGASYNEQFF.

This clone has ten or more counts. The CDR3: CASSDPRGSNQPQHF. CDR3 DNA, as far as it was read: TGTGCCAGCAGTGACCCCCGGGGTAGCAATCAGCCC. The rearrangement links TRBV2 to TRBJ1-5; no reliable D call. The missing CDR3 end, 3 residues past where the read stops, is filled in from the germline J gene. V was shortened by 3 bases and J by 0 bases, with 9 bases between the two germline ends. The length of the CDR3 is 15 residues. Per the germline V gene, CDR1 is SNHLY and CDR2 is FYNNEI.

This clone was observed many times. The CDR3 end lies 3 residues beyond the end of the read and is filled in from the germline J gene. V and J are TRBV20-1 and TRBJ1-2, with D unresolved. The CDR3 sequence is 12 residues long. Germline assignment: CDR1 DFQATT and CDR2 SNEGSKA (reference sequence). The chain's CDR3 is CSARKAPPGYTF. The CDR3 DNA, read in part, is TGCAGTGCTAGAAAAGCACCGCCCGGC.

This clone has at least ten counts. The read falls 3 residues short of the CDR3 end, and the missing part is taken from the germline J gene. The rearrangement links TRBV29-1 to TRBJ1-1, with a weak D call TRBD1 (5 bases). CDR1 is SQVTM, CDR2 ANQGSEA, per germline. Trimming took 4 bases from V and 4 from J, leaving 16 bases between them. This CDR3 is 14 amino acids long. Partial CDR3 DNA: TGCAGCGTTGCCCTTCAGGGAGGGAGCACTGAA. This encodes CSVALQGGSTE. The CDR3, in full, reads CSVALQGGSTEAFF.

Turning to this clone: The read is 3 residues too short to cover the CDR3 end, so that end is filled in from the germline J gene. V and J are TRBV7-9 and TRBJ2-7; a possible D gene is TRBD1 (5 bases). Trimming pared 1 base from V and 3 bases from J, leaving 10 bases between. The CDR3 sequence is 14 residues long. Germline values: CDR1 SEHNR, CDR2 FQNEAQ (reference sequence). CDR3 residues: CASSLETAGYEQYF. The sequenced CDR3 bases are TGTGCCAGCAGCTTAGAGACAGCTGGCTACGAG. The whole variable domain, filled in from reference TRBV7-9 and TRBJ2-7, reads DTGVSQNPRHKITKRGQNVTFRCDPISEHNRLYWYRQTLGQGPEFLTYFQNEAQLEKSRLLSDRFSAERPKGSFSTLEIQRTEQGDSAMYLCASSLETAGYEQYFGPGTRLTVT.

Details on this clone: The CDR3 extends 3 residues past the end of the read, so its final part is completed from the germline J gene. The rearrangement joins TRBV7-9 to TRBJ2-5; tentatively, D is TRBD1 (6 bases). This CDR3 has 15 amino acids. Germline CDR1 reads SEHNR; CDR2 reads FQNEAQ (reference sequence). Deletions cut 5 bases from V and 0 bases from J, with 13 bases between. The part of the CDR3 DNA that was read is TGTGCCAGCAGCGAACAGGGCCAGTACCAAGAGACC. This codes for CASSEQGQYQET. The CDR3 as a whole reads CASSEQGQYQETQYF. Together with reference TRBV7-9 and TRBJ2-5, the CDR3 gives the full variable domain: DTGVSQNPRHKITKRGQNVTFRCDPISEHNRLYWYRQTLGQGPEFLTYFQNEAQLEKSRLLSDRFSAERPKGSFSTLEIQRTEQGDSAMYLCASSEQGQYQETQYFGPGTRLLVL.

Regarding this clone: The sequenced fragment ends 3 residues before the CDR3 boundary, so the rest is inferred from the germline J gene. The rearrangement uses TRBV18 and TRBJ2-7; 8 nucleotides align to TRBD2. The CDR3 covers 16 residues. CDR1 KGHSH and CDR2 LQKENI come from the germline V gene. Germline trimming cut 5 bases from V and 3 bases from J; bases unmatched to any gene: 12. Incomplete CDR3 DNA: TGTGCCAGCTCAACCACCTTTGAGCGGGGGTTCTACGAG. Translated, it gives CASSTTFERGFYE. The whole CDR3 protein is CASSTTFERGFYEQYF.

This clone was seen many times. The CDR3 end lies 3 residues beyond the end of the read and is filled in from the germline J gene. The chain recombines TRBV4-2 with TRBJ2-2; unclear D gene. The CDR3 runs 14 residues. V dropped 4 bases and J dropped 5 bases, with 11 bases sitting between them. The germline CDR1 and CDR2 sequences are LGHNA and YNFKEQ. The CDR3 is CASSPSDLTGELFF. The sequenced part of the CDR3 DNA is TGTGCCAGCAGCCCTTCTGACTTGACCGGGGAG.

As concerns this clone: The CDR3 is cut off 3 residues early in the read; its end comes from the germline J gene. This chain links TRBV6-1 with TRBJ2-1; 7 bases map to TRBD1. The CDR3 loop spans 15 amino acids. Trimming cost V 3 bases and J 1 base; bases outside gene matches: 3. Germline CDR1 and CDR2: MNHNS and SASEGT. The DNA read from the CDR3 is TGTGCCAGCAGTGAGGGACAGTCTTCCTACAATGAG. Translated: CASSEGQSSYNE. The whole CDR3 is CASSEGQSSYNEQFF.

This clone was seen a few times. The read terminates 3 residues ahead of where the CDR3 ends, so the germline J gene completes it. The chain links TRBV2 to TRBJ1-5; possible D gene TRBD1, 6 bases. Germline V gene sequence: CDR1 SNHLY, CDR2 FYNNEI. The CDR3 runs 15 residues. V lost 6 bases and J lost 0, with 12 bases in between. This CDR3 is CASSPGHLSNQPQHF. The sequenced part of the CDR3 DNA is TGTGCCAGCAGCCCGGGACACCTTAGCAATCAGCCC.

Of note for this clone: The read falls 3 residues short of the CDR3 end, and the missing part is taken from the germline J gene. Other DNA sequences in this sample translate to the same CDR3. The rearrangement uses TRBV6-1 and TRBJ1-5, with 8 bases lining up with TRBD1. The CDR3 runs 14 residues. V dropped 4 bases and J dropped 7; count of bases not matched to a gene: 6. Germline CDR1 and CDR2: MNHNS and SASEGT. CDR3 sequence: CASSVQGGGQPQHF. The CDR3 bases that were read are TGTGCCAGCAGTGTACAGGGGGGAGGGCAGCCC.

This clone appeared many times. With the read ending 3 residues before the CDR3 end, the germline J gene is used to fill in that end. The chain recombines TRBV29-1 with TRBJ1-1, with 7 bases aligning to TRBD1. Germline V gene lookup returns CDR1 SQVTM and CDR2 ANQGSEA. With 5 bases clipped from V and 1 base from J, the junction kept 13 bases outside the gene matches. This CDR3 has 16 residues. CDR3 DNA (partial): TGCAGCGTTCCAAAGGAGGGGGCAGCTCAGAACACTGAA. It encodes CSVPKEGAAQNTE. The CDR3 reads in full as CSVPKEGAAQNTEAFF. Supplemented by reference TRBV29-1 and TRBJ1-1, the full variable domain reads SAVISQKPSRDICQRGTSLTIQCQVDSQVTMMFWYRQQPGQSLTLIATANQGSEATYESGFVIDKFPISRPNLTFSTLTVSNMSPEDSSIYLCSVPKEGAAQNTEAFFGQGTRLTVV.

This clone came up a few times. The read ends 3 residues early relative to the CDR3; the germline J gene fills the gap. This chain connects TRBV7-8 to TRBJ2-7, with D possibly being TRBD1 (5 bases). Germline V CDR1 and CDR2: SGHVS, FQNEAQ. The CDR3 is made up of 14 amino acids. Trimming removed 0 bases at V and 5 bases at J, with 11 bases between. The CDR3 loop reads CASSLAWQGNEQYF. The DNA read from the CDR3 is TGTGCCAGCAGCTTAGCGTGGCAGGGCAACGAG.

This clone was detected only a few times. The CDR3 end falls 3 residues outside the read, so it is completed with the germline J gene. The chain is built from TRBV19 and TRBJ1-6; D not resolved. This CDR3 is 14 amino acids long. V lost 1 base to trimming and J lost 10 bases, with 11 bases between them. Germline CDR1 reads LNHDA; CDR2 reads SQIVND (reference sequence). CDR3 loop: CASSIGEAPSPLHF. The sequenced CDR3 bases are TGTGCCAGTAGTATAGGAGAGGCCCCCTCACCC.

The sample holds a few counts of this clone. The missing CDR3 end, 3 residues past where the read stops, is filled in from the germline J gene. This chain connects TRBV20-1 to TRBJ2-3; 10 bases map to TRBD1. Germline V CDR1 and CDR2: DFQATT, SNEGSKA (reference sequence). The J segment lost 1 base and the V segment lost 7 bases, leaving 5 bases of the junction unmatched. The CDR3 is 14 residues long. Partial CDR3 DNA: TGCAGTGTTTTCGGGACAGGGGGCACAGATACG. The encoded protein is CSVFGTGGTDT. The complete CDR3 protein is CSVFGTGGTDTQYF.

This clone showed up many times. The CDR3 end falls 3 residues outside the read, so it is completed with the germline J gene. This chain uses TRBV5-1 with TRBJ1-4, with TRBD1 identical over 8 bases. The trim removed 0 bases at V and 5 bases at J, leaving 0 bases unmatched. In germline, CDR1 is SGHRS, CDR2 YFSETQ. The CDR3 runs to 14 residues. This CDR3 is CASSLGQGNEKLFF. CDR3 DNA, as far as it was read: TGCGCCAGCAGCTTGGGACAGGGGAATGAAAAA.

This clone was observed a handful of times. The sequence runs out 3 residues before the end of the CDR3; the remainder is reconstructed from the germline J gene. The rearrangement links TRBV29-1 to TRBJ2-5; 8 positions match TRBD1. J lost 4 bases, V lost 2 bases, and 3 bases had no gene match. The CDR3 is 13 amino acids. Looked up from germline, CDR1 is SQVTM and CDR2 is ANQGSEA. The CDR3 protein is CSVERTGRETQYF. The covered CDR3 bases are TGCAGCGTTGAACGGACAGGGCGAGAGACC. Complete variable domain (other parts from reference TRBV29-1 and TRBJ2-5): SAVISQKPSRDICQRGTSLTIQCQVDSQVTMMFWYRQQPGQSLTLIATANQGSEATYESGFVIDKFPISRPNLTFSTLTVSNMSPEDSSIYLCSVERTGRETQYFGPGTRLLVL.